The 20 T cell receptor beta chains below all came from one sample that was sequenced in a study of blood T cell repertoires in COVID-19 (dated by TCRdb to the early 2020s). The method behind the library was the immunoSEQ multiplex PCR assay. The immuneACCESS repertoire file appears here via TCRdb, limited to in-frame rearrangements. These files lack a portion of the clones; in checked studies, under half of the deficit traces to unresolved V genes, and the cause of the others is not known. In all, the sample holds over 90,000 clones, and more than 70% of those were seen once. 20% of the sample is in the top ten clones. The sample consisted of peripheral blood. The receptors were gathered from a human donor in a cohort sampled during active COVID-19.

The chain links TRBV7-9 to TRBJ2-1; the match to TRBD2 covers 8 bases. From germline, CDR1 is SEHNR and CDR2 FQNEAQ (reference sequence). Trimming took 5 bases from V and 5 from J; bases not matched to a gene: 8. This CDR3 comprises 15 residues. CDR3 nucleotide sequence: TGTGCCAGCAGCCCTCCGGGACTAGTAGACAATGAGCAGTTCTTC. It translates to CASSPPGLVDNEQFF.

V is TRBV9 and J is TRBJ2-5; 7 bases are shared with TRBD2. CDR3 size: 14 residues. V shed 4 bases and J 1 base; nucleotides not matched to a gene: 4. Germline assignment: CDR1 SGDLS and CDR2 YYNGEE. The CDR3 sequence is CASSFGLVQETQYF. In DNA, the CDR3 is TGTGCCAGCAGCTTCGGACTAGTCCAAGAGACCCAGTACTTC.

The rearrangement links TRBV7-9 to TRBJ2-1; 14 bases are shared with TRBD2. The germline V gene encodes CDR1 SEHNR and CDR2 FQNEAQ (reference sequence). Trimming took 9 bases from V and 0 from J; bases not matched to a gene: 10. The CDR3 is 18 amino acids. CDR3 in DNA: TGTGCCAGTCTACTACCGGGACTAGCGGGAGACTCCTACAATGAGCAGTTCTTC. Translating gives CASLLPGLAGDSYNEQFF.

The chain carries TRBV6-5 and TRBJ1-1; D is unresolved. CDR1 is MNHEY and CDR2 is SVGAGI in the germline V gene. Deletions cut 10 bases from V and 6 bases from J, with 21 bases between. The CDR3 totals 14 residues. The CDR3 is CATVDTGSFAEAFF. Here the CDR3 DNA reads TGTGCCACCGTCGATACCGGTAGTTTCGCTGAAGCTTTCTTT.

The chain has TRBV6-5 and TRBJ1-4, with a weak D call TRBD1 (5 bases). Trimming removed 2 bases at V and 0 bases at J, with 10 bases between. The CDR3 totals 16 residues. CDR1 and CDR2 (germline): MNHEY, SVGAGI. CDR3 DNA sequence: TGTGCCAGCAGTTACCGGGGGTTTGCAACTAATGAAAAACTGTTTTTT. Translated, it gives CASSYRGFATNEKLFF.

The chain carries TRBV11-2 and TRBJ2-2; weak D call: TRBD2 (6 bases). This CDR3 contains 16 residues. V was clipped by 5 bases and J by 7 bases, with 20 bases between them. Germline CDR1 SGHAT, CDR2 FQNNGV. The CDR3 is CASSGIFREQDGELFF. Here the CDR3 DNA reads TGTGCCAGCAGCGGGATCTTCCGGGAGCAGGACGGGGAGCTGTTTTTT.

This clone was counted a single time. CDR3 amino acids: CASSKGDRGFLTEAFF. CDR3 coding DNA: TGTGCCAGCAGCAAGGGGGACAGGGGTTTCCTCACTGAAGCTTTCTTT. The chain employs TRBV21-1 and TRBJ1-1; the DNA was not used to check the table's D call, TRBD1. TRBV21-1 is tagged as a pseudogene. The CDR3 runs to 16 residues.

CDR3 coding DNA: TGCGCCAGCAGGCTACCACCGACAGATTCACCCCTCCACTTT. The encoded protein is CASRLPPTDSPLHF. The J gene is TRBJ1-6, the V gene TRBV5-1; TRBD1 might be the D (5 bases). Germline CDR1 is SGHRS and CDR2 is YFSETQ. The ends were cut back, 5 bases at V and 8 bases at J, with 14 bases in the middle. This CDR3 region has 14 residues.

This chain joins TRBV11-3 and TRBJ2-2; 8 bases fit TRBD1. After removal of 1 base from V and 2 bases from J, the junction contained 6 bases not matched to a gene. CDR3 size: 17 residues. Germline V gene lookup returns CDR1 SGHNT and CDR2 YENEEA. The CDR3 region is CASSLGFRGPNTGELFF. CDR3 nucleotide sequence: TGTGCCAGCAGCTTAGGTTTCAGGGGGCCTAACACCGGGGAGCTGTTTTTT. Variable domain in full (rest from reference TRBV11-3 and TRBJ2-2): EAGVVQSPRYKIIEKKQPVAFWCNPISGHNTLYWYLQNLGQGPELLIRYENEEAVDDSQLPKDRFSAERLKGVDSTLKIQPAELGDSAVYLCASSLGFRGPNTGELFFGEGSRLTVL.

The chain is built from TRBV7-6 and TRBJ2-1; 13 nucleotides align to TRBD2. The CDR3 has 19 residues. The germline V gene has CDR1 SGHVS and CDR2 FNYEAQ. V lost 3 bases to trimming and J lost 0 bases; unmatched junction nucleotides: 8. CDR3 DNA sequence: TGTGCCAGCAGCTTCCCAGGGACTAGCGGGGAGAGCTCCTACAATGAGCAGTTCTTC. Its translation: CASSFPGTSGESSYNEQFF.

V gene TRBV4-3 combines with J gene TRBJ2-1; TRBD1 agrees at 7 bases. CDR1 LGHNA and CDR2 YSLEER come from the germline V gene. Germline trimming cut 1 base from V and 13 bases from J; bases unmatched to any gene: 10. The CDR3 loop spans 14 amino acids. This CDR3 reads CASSQVLVGGFQFF. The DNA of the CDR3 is TGCGCCAGCAGCCAAGTTTTGGTAGGGGGCTTTCAGTTCTTC.

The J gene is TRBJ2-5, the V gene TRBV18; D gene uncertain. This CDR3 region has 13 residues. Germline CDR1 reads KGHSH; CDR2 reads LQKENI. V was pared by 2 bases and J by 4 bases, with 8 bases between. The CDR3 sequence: CASSPNPGETQYF. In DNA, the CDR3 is TGTGCCAGCTCACCAAACCCAGGAGAGACCCAGTACTTC.

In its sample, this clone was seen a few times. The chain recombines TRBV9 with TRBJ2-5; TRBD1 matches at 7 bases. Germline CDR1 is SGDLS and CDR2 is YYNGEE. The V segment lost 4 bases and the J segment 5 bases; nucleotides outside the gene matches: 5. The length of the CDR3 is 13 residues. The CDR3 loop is CASSLTGVETQYF. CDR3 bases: TGTGCCAGCAGCCTAACAGGGGTCGAGACCCAGTACTTC.

CDR3 DNA sequence: TGTGCCAGCAGCCGGGGAACGTGGATCGGGGGGTCACCCCTCCACTTT. It translates to CASSRGTWIGGSPLHF. The chain couples TRBV7-9 to TRBJ1-6; a possible D gene is TRBD1 (5 bases). The CDR3 is 16 amino acids. Trimming removed 5 bases from V and 10 bases from J, with 21 bases in between. Germline V gene data show CDR1 as SEHNR and CDR2 as FQNEAQ (reference sequence). The full variable domain, in which reference TRBV7-9 and TRBJ1-6 provide the parts outside the CDR3, is DTGVSQNPRHKITKRGQNVTFRCDPISEHNRLYWYRQTLGQGPEFLTYFQNEAQLEKSRLLSDRFSAERPKGSFSTLEIQRTEQGDSAMYLCASSRGTWIGGSPLHFGNGTRLTVT.

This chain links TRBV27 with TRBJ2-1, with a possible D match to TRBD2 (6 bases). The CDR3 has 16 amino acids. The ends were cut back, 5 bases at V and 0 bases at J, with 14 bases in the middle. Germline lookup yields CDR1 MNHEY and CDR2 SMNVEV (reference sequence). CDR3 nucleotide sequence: TGTGCCAGCAGTCCGCTAGCGTACAGCTCCTACAATGAGCAGTTCTTC. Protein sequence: CASSPLAYSSYNEQFF.

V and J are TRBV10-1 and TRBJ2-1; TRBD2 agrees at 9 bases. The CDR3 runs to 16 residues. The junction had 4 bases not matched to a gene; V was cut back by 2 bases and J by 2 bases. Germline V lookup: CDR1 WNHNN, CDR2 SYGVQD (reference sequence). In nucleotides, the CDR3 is TGCGCCAGCAGTGAGAGACTAGCGGCCGCCTACAATGAGCAGTTCTTC. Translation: CASSERLAAAYNEQFF.

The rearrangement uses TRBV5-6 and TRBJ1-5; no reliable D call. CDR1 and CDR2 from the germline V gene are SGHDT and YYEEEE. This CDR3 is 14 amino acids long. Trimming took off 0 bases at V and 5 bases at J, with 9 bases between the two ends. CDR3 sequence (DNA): TGTGCCAGCAGCTTGGCACTCGGGGATCAGCCCCAGCATTTT. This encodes CASSLALGDQPQHF.

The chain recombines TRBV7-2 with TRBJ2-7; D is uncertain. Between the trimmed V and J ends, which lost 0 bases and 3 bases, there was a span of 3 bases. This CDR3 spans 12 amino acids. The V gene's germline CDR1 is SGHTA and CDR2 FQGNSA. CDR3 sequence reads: CASSLALYEQYF. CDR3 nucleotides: TGTGCCAGCAGCTTAGCTCTCTACGAGCAGTACTTC.

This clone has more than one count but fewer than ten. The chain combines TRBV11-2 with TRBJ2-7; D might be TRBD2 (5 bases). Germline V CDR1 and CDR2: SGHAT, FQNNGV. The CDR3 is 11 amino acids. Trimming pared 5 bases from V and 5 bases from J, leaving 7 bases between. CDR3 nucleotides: TGTGCCAGCAGCCCGAGGGACGAGCAGTACTTC. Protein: CASSPRDEQYF.

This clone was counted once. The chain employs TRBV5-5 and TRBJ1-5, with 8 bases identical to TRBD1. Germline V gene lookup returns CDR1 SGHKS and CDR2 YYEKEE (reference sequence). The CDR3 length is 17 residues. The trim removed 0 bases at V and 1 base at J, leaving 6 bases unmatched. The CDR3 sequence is CASSLGQGIGSNQPQHF. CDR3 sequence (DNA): TGTGCCAGCAGCTTGGGACAGGGGATCGGGAGCAATCAGCCCCAGCATTTT.